What follows is one TCR beta chain and its context. It has no known antigen specificity. Base-call qualities are not available, and no considerably larger clone is one nucleotide away. This entry comes from a study of metastatic and nonmetastatic thyroid tumors (dated by TCRdb to the early 2020s). About the full investigation: Repertoires from peripheral blood and from tumor or nodule tissue samples of malignant and benign thyroid patients were compared.

Study-wide findings and limitations: In both blood and tumor samples, malignant tumors were reported to have significantly higher TCR beta diversity than benign nodules.

None of the patients had been given any treatment before thyroid surgery. Patient clinical samples collected from about 2011 to 2019 were retrospectively analysed using T-cell receptor beta sequencing. V ends up 4 bases short and J 6 bases short, with an unmatched junction base count of 4. The germline V gene specifies MNHNS as CDR1 and SASEGT as CDR2. The CDR3 holds 14 amino acids from the cysteine to the phenylalanine. Just the 42-base CDR3 DNA is kept, in frame starting at base 1. The library relied on PCR. Sequencing was performed on an Illumina HiSeq 4000. The TCR beta-chain CDR3 region of each patient was profiled by high-throughput sequencing. Regarding the original processing steps: A classifier to discriminate distant-metastatic papillary thyroid cancer patients was built from CDR3 differences across clinicopathological groups. Repertoire diversity was assessed with the Shannon index, and tumor-blood repertoire similarity with the Morisita-Horn index. TCRdb reprocessed the public reads (quality trimming at Q25 with fastp, clone calling with MiXCR) and kept in-frame beta chains. TCRdb, not the authors, supplied the V and J calls. In all, the sample holds tens of thousands of clones, and 10% to 11% of those were seen once. The leading ten clones occupy roughly 30% of the sample.

This sequence was found in a female donor with papillary thyroid cancer or a benign thyroid nodule (not recorded which). Some clones in this sample may be carry-over from other donors' samples. Sequencing was done on a sample of blood. In this chain, TRBV6-1 is recombined with TRBJ1-2, with TRBD1 identical over 11 junction bases. The CDR3 region has the sequence CASSAGQGANGYTF. DNA sequence: TGTGCCAGCAGTGCCGGACAGGGGGCGAATGGCTACACCTTC.